The 5 T cell receptor beta chains below come from one sample, sequenced in a study of vaccination effects on CD4 cells after COVID-19. Their antigens remain unidentified. The data were produced by immunoSEQ multiplex PCR, yet TCRdb's version contains in-frame clones alone and is incomplete. The table shows approximately 60,000 clones, with 72% occurring only once. Isolation of CD4+ T cells took place after around 10 days of culture. Source: CD4+ T cells from PBMCs cultured without peptide, taken before COVID-19 vaccination. These receptors originate from a human donor who had a prior SARS-CoV-2 infection.

V and J are TRBV4-1 and TRBJ2-1; D not resolved. V lost 1 base and J lost 4, with 11 bases in between. This CDR3 is 15 amino acids long. Germline V gives CDR1 MGHRA, CDR2 YSYEKL. CDR3 region: CASSQGAASYNEQFF. CDR3 bases: TGCGCCAGCAGCCAAGGGGCGGCATCGTACAATGAGCAGTTCTTC.

V and J are TRBV3-1 (or the pseudogene TRBV3-2) and TRBJ1-3; D remains ambiguous. With 1 base removed from V and 0 bases from J, the gap between germline ends came to 13 bases. Germline loops: CDR1 LGHDT, CDR2 YNNKEL (reference sequence). The CDR3 runs to 17 residues. CDR3 residues: CASSQVPKVTSGNTIYF. The CDR3, as DNA: TGTGCCAGCAGCCAAGTTCCTAAGGTTACCTCTGGAAACACCATATATTTT.

The V gene is TRBV5-1, the J gene TRBJ2-5; TRBD2 matches 11 bases. CDR3 size: 15 residues. J lost 2 bases, V lost 0 bases, and 0 bases had no gene match. Germline loops: CDR1 SGHRS, CDR2 YFSETQ. The CDR3 nucleotides are TGCGCCAGCAGCTTGGGACTAGCGGGGCAAGAGACCCAGTACTTC. Its translation: CASSLGLAGQETQYF.

J is TRBJ1-3 and V is TRBV20-1, with D possibly TRBD1 on 5 matching bases. Trimming removed 3 bases at V and 1 base at J, with 16 bases between. The CDR3 runs to 16 residues. Germline V gene data show CDR1 as DFQATT and CDR2 as SNEGSKA (reference sequence). CDR3 in amino acids: CSASRITGRSGNTIYF. For the CDR3, the DNA is TGCAGTGCTAGTCGGATCACGGGACGATCTGGAAACACCATATATTTT.

This sequence joins TRBV7-9 and TRBJ2-1, with D possibly TRBD2 on 6 matching bases. The CDR3 contains 16 residues. Deletions cut 4 bases from V and 2 bases from J, with 15 bases between. The V gene's germline CDR1 is SEHNR and CDR2 FQNEAQ (reference sequence). The CDR3 coding sequence is TGTGCCAGCAGCTATGGAGGGAGTGTAGCCTACAATGAGCAGTTCTTC. Its translation: CASSYGGSVAYNEQFF.